These 22 T cell receptor beta chains share one sample of origin, sequenced in a study of shared clonotypes between healthy human individuals. Naive CD8 cells lacked CD45RO, underwent positive selection for CCR7 and left out terminally differentiated effector memory CD45RA+ cells. Sequencing used immunoSEQ multiplex PCR; TCRdb keeps in-frame clones, though not all of them. The sample lists 2 million to 2.5 million clones, 85% to 95% occurring once. What was sequenced was naive CD8+ T cells from PBMCs. The origin of the receptors is a young man in good health. Some clones in this sample may be carry-over from other donors' samples.

The sample holds a few counts of this clone. This sample also contains other DNA sequences that code for the same CDR3. This chain connects TRBV28 to TRBJ2-7; D is uncertain. From germline, CDR1 is MDHEN and CDR2 SYDVKM. V was shortened by 5 bases and J by 3 bases, with 2 bases between the two germline ends. There are 10 residues in the CDR3. CDR3: CASSNYEQYF. In DNA, the CDR3 is TGTGCCAGCAGTAACTACGAGCAGTACTTC. Complete variable domain (other parts from reference TRBV28 and TRBJ2-7): DVKVTQSSRYLVKRTGEKVFLECVQDMDHENMFWYRQDPGLGLRLIYFSYDVKMKEKGDIPEGYSVSREKKERFSLILESASTNQTSMYLCASSNYEQYFGPGTRLTVT.

This chain connects TRBV4-1 to TRBJ1-2, with D possibly matching TRBD1 (5 bases). The germline V gene has CDR1 MGHRA and CDR2 YSYEKL. Trimming left V 2 bases short and J 6 bases short, with 16 bases between. This CDR3 comprises 15 residues. As DNA, the CDR3 is TGCGCCAGCAGCCAAATGGGGTTAGGCAGGGATGGCTACACCTTC. It is translated as CASSQMGLGRDGYTF.

The gene calls are TRBV20-1 and TRBJ2-1; 8 bases are shared with TRBD1. V was clipped by 6 bases and J by 10 bases; unmatched bases: 2. The germline gives CDR1 DFQATT, CDR2 SNEGSKA (reference sequence). The CDR3 spans 10 residues. The CDR3, as DNA: TGCAGTGCGCGACAGGGGGAGCAGTTCTTC. As protein: CSARQGEQFF.

V and J are TRBV15 and TRBJ2-1; D may be TRBD1 or TRBD2 (5 bases each). There are 17 residues in the CDR3. CDR1 and CDR2 (germline): LNHNV, YYDKDF (reference sequence). Trimming left V 3 bases short and J 5 bases short, with 20 bases between. CDR3 in amino acids: CATSSVHPSGHNNEQFF. CDR3 nucleotide sequence: TGTGCCACCAGCAGTGTACACCCCTCGGGGCACAACAATGAGCAGTTCTTC.

V gene TRBV21-1 combines with J gene TRBJ2-7; the table's TRBD1 call for D was not verified on the DNA. TRBV21-1 is recorded as a pseudogene. The length of the CDR3 is 13 residues. The CDR3 DNA reads as TGTGCCAGCAGCAAGGGGACAGCCCGCGAGCAGTACTTC. As protein: CASSKGTAREQYF.

The chain has TRBV9 and TRBJ2-2; D remains ambiguous. Germline CDR1 reads SGDLS; CDR2 reads YYNGEE. Trimming removed 6 bases at V and 5 bases at J, with 11 bases between. This CDR3 spans 13 amino acids. CDR3 sequence (DNA): TGTGCCAGCACCCGTTCAGGAACCGGGGAGCTGTTTTTT. Its translation: CASTRSGTGELFF.

This clone has a single count. The chain employs TRBV11-2 and TRBJ2-7; 8 bases fit TRBD2. The V and J ends lost 4 bases and 3 bases, in that order; junction bases with no gene match: 5. Germline CDR1 reads SGHAT; CDR2 reads FQNNGV. The length of the CDR3 is 14 residues. The CDR3 DNA sequence: TGTGCCAGCAGCTCCGGGACTAGAATCTACGAGCAGTACTTC. It translates to CASSSGTRIYEQYF. Drawing the rest from reference TRBV11-2 and TRBJ2-7, the complete variable domain is EAGVAQSPRYKIIEKRQSVAFWCNPISGHATLYWYQQILGQGPKLLIQFQNNGVVDDSQLPKDRFSAERLKGVDSTLKIQPAKLEDSAVYLCASSSGTRIYEQYFGPGTRLTVT.

The V and J genes are TRBV27 and TRBJ2-7, with 7 bases that match TRBD1. Trimming cost V 5 bases and J 4 bases; bases outside gene matches: 11. The CDR3 has 15 residues. The germline CDR1 and CDR2 sequences are MNHEY and SMNVEV (reference sequence). For the CDR3, the DNA is TGTGCCAGCAGTGAGGATACAGGGGTGGGTTACGAGCAGTACTTC. It encodes CASSEDTGVGYEQYF.

This rearrangement joins TRBV7-9 to TRBJ1-4; D not certain. V was trimmed by 5 bases and J by 3 bases, leaving 10 bases between them. The CDR3 covers 14 residues. The germline V gene has CDR1 SEHNR and CDR2 FQNEAQ (reference sequence). The CDR3 DNA sequence: TGTGCCAGCAGCCAGGACGGGGCTAATGAAAAACTGTTTTTT. It specifies CASSQDGANEKLFF. The full variable domain, rest sourced from reference TRBV7-9 and TRBJ1-4, is DTGVSQNPRHKITKRGQNVTFRCDPISEHNRLYWYRQTLGQGPEFLTYFQNEAQLEKSRLLSDRFSAERPKGSFSTLEIQRTEQGDSAMYLCASSQDGANEKLFFGSGTQLSVL.

Comment on this clone: The sample has other DNA sequences that encode this CDR3 too. The rearrangement links TRBV9 to TRBJ2-5, with 8 bases lining up with TRBD1. V lost 0 bases and J lost 4; bases outside the gene matches: 5. Germline V gene lookup returns CDR1 SGDLS and CDR2 YYNGEE. The CDR3 is 15 residues long. The CDR3 here is CASSVGTGSLETQYF. CDR3 DNA sequence: TGTGCCAGCAGCGTAGGGACAGGGTCACTAGAGACCCAGTACTTC.

This chain uses TRBV10-3 with TRBJ2-3, with 8 bases fitting TRBD2. The junction had 12 bases not matched to a gene; V was cut back by 11 bases and J by 5 bases. Germline V lookup: CDR1 ENHRY, CDR2 SYGVKD. CDR3 size: 14 residues. In DNA, the CDR3 is TGTGCCGCCCGGGAGGGACCGCCCAAAGATACGCAGTATTTT. Protein sequence: CAAREGPPKDTQYF.

The V call is TRBV2, the J call TRBJ2-5, with 14 bases aligning to TRBD2. The CDR3 spans 19 residues. The V and J ends lost 4 bases and 5 bases, in that order; junction bases with no gene match: 15. Germline CDR1 SNHLY, CDR2 FYNNEI. CDR3 in amino acids: CASSGVIGGLAGGKETQYF. Written as DNA, the CDR3 is TGTGCCAGCAGTGGAGTTATAGGCGGACTAGCGGGAGGAAAGGAGACCCAGTACTTC.

The CDR3, as DNA: TGTGCCAGCAGCTTATTATGGGCCAGTGGAGACGAGCAGTACTTC. This encodes CASSLLWASGDEQYF. The rearrangement uses TRBV7-8 and TRBJ2-7; D remains ambiguous. There are 15 residues in the CDR3. CDR1 SGHVS and CDR2 FQNEAQ come from the germline V gene. The V end was cut by 2 bases, the J end by 5 bases, with 16 bases between.

This chain connects TRBV4-1 to TRBJ2-5; D call uncertain. The CDR3 contains 14 residues. Trimming removed 1 base from V and 11 bases from J, with 17 bases in between. CDR1 is MGHRA and CDR2 is YSYEKL in the germline V gene. The CDR3 coding sequence is TGCGCCAGCAGCCAAGTATTGGGCTTCTTAGAGCAGTACTTC. Its translation is CASSQVLGFLEQYF.

Concerning this clone: Distinct nucleotide sequences in the sample also encode this CDR3. The chain has TRBV9 and TRBJ2-1, with 8 bases fitting TRBD1. The J segment lost 2 bases and the V segment lost 0 bases, leaving 1 base of the junction unmatched. The CDR3 runs 15 residues. Germline assignment: CDR1 SGDLS and CDR2 YYNGEE. The CDR3 loop is CASSVGQGPYNEQFF. CDR3 in DNA: TGTGCCAGCAGCGTAGGACAGGGGCCCTACAATGAGCAGTTCTTC.

The V call is TRBV10-3, the J call TRBJ2-7; TRBD2 matches 7 bases. The germline CDR1 and CDR2 sequences are ENHRY and SYGVKD. There are 16 residues in the CDR3. V lost 4 bases to trimming and J lost 2 bases; unmatched junction nucleotides: 11. This CDR3 reads CAISGWSSGNPYEQYF. The CDR3, as DNA: TGTGCCATCAGTGGGTGGTCTAGCGGTAACCCCTACGAGCAGTACTTC.

The chain joins TRBV29-1 to TRBJ2-1; D perhaps matches TRBD2 (6 bases). V gave up 4 bases and J gave up 10 bases, with 23 bases separating them. CDR1 is SQVTM and CDR2 is ANQGSEA in the germline V gene. CDR3 size: 15 residues. As DNA, the CDR3 is TGCAGCGTTGTCGGTTTGTATAGCGGACCGAGGGAGCAGTTCTTC. It is translated as CSVVGLYSGPREQFF.

V usage is TRBV4-3 and J usage is TRBJ1-1; TRBD1 might be the D (5 bases). Trimming left V 6 bases short and J 5 bases short, with 13 bases between. The V gene's germline CDR1 is LGHNA and CDR2 YSLEER. The CDR3 spans 13 residues. CDR3 in DNA: TGCGCCAGCAGAACGGCTGGGGGGACTGAAGCTTTCTTT. This codes for CASRTAGGTEAFF.

The gene calls are TRBV27 and TRBJ2-7, with TRBD2 identical over 12 bases. Germline V gene sequence: CDR1 MNHEY, CDR2 SMNVEV (reference sequence). V shed 5 bases, J shed 1 base, and the junction held 3 bases outside the gene matches. This CDR3 contains 15 residues. The CDR3 nucleotides read TGTGCCAGCAGTCGACTAGCGGGGGAATCCTACGAGCAGTACTTC. Protein product: CASSRLAGESYEQYF.

This chain uses TRBV7-3 with TRBJ2-1; 12 bases are shared with TRBD2. The CDR3 sequence is 15 residues long. Germline-derived CDR1 and CDR2 are SGHTA and FQGTGA. Trimming took 3 bases from V and 5 from J; bases not matched to a gene: 2. The CDR3 bases are TGTGCCAGCAGCTTGGGACTAGCGGGCCACAATGAGCAGTTCTTC. This translates into CASSLGLAGHNEQFF.

The rearrangement links TRBV10-3 to TRBJ2-5; possibly TRBD1 for D (6 bases). Trimming cost V 3 bases and J 5 bases, with 13 bases left between them. This CDR3 spans 14 amino acids. Looked up from germline, CDR1 is ENHRY and CDR2 is SYGVKD. DNA of the CDR3: TGTGCCATCAGTGATGGGGCAAGGGGGGAGACCCAGTACTTC. The encoded protein is CAISDGARGETQYF.

The chain couples TRBV27 to TRBJ2-7, with D perhaps TRBD1 or TRBD2 (5 bases each). The CDR3 covers 13 residues. Germline V CDR1 and CDR2: MNHEY, SMNVEV (reference sequence). Trimming cost V 8 bases and J 3 bases, with 14 bases left between them. The CDR3 sequence is CASVGRAGYEQYF. CDR3 nucleotides: TGTGCCAGCGTAGGCAGGGCGGGCTACGAGCAGTACTTC.